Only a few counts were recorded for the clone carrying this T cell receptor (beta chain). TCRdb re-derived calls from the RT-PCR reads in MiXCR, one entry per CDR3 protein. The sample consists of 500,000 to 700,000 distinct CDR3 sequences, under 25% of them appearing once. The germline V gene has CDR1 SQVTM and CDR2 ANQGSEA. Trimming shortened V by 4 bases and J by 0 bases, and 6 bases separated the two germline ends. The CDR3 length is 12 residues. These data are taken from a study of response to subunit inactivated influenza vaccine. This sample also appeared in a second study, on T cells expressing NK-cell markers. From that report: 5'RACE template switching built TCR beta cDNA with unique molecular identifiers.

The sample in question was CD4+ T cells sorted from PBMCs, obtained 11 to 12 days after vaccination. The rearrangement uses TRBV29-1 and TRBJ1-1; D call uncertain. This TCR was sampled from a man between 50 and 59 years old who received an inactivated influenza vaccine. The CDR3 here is CSVAAVNTEAFF. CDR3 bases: TGCAGCGTTGCCGCAGTGAACACTGAAGCTTTCTTT.